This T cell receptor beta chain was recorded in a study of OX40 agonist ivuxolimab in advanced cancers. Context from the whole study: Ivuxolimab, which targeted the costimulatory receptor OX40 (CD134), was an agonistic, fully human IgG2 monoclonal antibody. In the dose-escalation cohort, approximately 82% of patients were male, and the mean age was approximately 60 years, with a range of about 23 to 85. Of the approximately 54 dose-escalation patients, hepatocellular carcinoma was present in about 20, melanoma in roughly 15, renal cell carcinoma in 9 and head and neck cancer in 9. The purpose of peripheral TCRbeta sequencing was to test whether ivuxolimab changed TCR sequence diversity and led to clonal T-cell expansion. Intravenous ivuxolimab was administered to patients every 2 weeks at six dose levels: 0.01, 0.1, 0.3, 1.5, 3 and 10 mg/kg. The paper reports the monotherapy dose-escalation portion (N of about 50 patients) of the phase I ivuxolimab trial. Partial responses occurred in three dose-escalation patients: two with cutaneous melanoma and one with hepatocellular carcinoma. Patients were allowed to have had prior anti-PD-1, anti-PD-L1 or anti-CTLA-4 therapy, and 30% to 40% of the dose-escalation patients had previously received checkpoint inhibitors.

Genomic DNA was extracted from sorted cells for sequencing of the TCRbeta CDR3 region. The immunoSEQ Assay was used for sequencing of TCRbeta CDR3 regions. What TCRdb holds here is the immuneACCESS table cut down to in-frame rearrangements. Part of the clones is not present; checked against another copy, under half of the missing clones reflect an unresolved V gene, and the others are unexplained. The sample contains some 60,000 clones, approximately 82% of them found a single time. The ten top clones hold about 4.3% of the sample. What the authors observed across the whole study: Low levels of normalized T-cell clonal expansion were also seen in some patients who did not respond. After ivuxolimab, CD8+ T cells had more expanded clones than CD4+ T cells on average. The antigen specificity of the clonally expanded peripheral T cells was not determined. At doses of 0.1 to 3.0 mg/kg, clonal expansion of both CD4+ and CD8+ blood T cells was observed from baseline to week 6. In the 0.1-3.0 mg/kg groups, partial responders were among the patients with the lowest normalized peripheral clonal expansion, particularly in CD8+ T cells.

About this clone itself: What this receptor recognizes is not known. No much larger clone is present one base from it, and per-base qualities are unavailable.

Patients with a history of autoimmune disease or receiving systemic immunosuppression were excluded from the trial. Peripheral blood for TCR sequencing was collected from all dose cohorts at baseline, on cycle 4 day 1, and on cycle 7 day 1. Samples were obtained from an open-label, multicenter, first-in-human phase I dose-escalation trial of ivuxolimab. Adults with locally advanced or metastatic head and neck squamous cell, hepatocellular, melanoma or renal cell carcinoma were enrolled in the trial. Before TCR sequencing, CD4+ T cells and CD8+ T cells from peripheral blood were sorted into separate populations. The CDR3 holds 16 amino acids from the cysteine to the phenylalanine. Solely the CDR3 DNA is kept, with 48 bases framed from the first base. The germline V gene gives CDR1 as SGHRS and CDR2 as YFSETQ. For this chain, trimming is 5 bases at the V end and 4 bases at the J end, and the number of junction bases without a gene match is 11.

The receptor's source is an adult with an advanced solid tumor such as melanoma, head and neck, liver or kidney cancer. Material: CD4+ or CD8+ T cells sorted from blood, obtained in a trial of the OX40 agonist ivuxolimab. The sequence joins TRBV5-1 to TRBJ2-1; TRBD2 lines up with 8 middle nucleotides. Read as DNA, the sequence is TGCGCCAGCAGACGAGATAGCGGGACCCTTTACAATGAGCAGTTCTTC. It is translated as CASRRDSGTLYNEQFF.